The present TCR beta chain was sequenced within a study of T cells in Graves' hyperthyroidism and ophthalmopathy. Hyperthyroidism patients were newly diagnosed, had disease duration under 2 months, and were aged 18 to 65 years. Those patients with uncontrolled infection, other autoimmune disease, pregnancy or lactation were excluded. From 9 to 10 ml of fresh peripheral blood, PBMCs were isolated. This clonotype was seen more than once but under ten times. RNA transcripts provided the source from which TCR beta CDR3 regions were amplified. First-round RT-PCR targeting the TCR CDR3 was performed with the HTBI primer set. MiXCR, applied by TCRdb to the multiplex PCR reads, yields one record per CDR3 protein. The sample shows some 560,000 distinct CDR3 sequences, around 15% of them seen only once. The specimen was blood. The receptor's source is a woman aged 35 to 49 with Graves' hyperthyroidism.

In nucleotides, the CDR3 is TGTGCCTGGAGACTAGCGGCGAACACCGGGGAGCTGTTTTTT. This codes for CAWRLAANTGELFF. The chain is built from TRBV30 and TRBJ2-2; 8 nucleotides agree with TRBD2. This CDR3 has 14 residues. Germline V lookup: CDR1 GTSNPN, CDR2 SVGIG (reference sequence). V shed 3 bases and J 0 bases; nucleotides not matched to a gene: 0.